What follows are 14 T cell receptor beta chains derived from one specimen sequenced in a study of T cell responses to AZD1222 COVID-19 vaccine. The table came from immunoSEQ multiplex PCR; TCRdb's copy has only in-frame clones and leaves some out. Of 150,000 or so clones listed, around 92% are singletons. This material consisted of peripheral blood, taken on day 0 of AZD1222 vaccination. These receptors were collected from an adult in good health.

This chain links TRBV7-9 with TRBJ2-7; D is unclear. Germline CDR1 SEHNR, CDR2 FQNEAQ (reference sequence). The CDR3 runs 15 residues. With 0 bases removed from V and 2 bases from J, the gap between germline ends came to 11 bases. CDR3 in amino acids: CASSLAGRAPYEQYF. The CDR3 bases are TGTGCCAGCAGCTTAGCAGGAAGGGCCCCCTACGAGCAGTACTTC.

This chain joins TRBV30 and TRBJ1-5; 8 bases are shared with TRBD1. The germline CDR1 and CDR2 sequences are GTSNPN and SVGIG (reference sequence). The CDR3 covers 15 residues. V trimming: 1 base; J trimming: 5 bases; junction bases outside the gene matches: 7. CDR3 residues: CAWSGTGTSHQPQHF. In nucleotides, the CDR3 is TGTGCCTGGAGTGGGACAGGGACCTCTCATCAGCCCCAGCATTTT.

This rearrangement joins TRBV7-4 to TRBJ2-2; D not certain. V gave up 3 bases and J gave up 1 base, with 18 bases separating them. CDR3 length: 18 amino acids. Germline CDR1 reads SGHVT; CDR2 reads SQSDAQ. The CDR3 sequence: CASSFPLSGDLNTGELFF. CDR3 DNA: TGTGCCAGCAGCTTCCCCTTGTCCGGAGACCTGAACACCGGGGAGCTGTTTTTT.

The CDR3 loop reads CASSPPVRGALTSGSLFEQYF. The CDR3 nucleotides are TGTGCCAGCTCACCACCGGTCAGGGGAGCCTTGACTAGCGGGAGTTTATTCGAGCAGTACTTC. The chain employs TRBV18 and TRBJ2-7, with 12 positions matching TRBD2. The CDR3 is made up of 21 amino acids. With 0 bases clipped from V and 6 bases from J, the junction kept 21 bases outside the gene matches. Germline V gene sequence: CDR1 KGHSH, CDR2 LQKENI. Filled out from reference TRBV18 and TRBJ2-7, the complete variable domain reads NAGVMQNPRHLVRRRGQEARLRCSPMKGHSHVYWYRQLPEEGLKFMVYLQKENIIDESGMPKERFSAEFPKEGPSILRIQQVVRGDSAAYFCASSPPVRGALTSGSLFEQYFGPGTRLTVT.

The chain has TRBV6-4 and TRBJ2-1, with D unclear. The CDR3 covers 16 residues. CDR1 is MRHNA, CDR2 SNTAGT, per germline. The V gene lost 0 bases and the J gene lost 3 bases, with 12 bases spanning the gap. CDR3 region: CASSDSGAGYYNEQFF. For the CDR3, the DNA is TGTGCCAGCAGTGACTCCGGTGCAGGTTACTACAATGAGCAGTTCTTC.

This clone was picked up one time. The J gene is TRBJ1-5, the V gene TRBV7-9; no clear D. Germline CDR1 reads SEHNR; CDR2 reads FQNEAQ (reference sequence). V gave up 1 base and J gave up 2 bases, with 12 bases separating them. This CDR3 is 16 amino acids long. The chain's CDR3 is CASSLVSPGGNQPQHF. CDR3 nucleotides: TGTGCCAGCAGCTTAGTTTCCCCGGGTGGCAATCAGCCCCAGCATTTT.

This clone was seen a single time. This chain links TRBV5-4 with TRBJ1-2; D ambiguous. The CDR3 consists of 15 residues. Trimming pared 5 bases from V and 5 bases from J, leaving 19 bases between. CDR1 and CDR2 (germline): SGHNT, YYREEE (reference sequence). The DNA for the CDR3 is TGTGCCAGCAGTACGGACGGAAGAGGCGGGTATGGCTACACCTTC. Protein product: CASSTDGRGGYGYTF.

This chain connects TRBV7-3 to TRBJ1-5; D perhaps matches TRBD1 (6 bases). CDR1 is SGHTA and CDR2 is FQGTGA in the germline V gene. V was clipped by 1 base and J by 4 bases, with 11 bases between them. The CDR3 is 15 residues long. CDR3 in DNA: TGTGCCAGCAGCTTAAATGGAGGGGGGAATCAGCCCCAGCATTTT. Translating gives CASSLNGGGNQPQHF.

The chain couples TRBV28 to TRBJ1-2, with 7 bases aligning to TRBD1. Germline values: CDR1 MDHEN, CDR2 SYDVKM. The CDR3 consists of 14 residues. V lost 5 bases to trimming and J lost 4 bases; unmatched junction nucleotides: 7. The CDR3 DNA sequence: TGTGCCAGCAGTCCCCGGGACAGCCTCTATGGCTACACCTTC. This translates into CASSPRDSLYGYTF.

This chain links TRBV6-5 with TRBJ1-4; D is uncertain. The CDR3 runs to 16 residues. In germline, CDR1 is MNHEY, CDR2 SVGAGI. The V gene lost 1 base and the J gene lost 0 bases, with 9 bases spanning the gap. The CDR3 DNA follows: TGTGCCAGCAGTTACTTCGCACCGCCAACTAATGAAAAACTGTTTTTT. This encodes CASSYFAPPTNEKLFF.

This CDR3 reads CASSAGGDSSGNTIYF. The CDR3, as DNA: TGTGCCAGCAGCGCAGGGGGGGACAGCTCTGGAAACACCATATATTTT. The rearrangement joins TRBV7-7 to TRBJ1-3; 7 nucleotides agree with TRBD1. V gave up 5 bases and J gave up 0 bases; unmatched junction bases: 7. CDR1 SSHAT and CDR2 FNYEAQ come from the germline V gene (reference sequence). This CDR3 region has 16 residues.

This chain uses TRBV4-1 with TRBJ2-7, with 8 bases that match TRBD2. V lost 9 bases to trimming and J lost 1 base; unmatched junction nucleotides: 5. The CDR3 length is 13 residues. Germline lookup yields CDR1 MGHRA and CDR2 YSYEKL. The CDR3 loop reads CASGVAGSYEQYF. The CDR3, as DNA: TGCGCCAGTGGGGTAGCGGGGTCCTACGAGCAGTACTTC.

The gene calls are TRBV6-5 and TRBJ1-1; a possible D gene is TRBD1 (5 bases). Trimming cost V 6 bases and J 4 bases, with 18 bases left between them. The CDR3 covers 15 residues. Germline values: CDR1 MNHEY, CDR2 SVGAGI. CDR3 DNA sequence: TGTGCCAGCAGGGGAGGGCTCGCAAGGGGCACTGAAGCTTTCTTT. Translating gives CASRGGLARGTEAFF.

The chain is built from TRBV13 and TRBJ1-2; 10 bases map to TRBD1. The CDR3 consists of 13 residues. With 4 bases clipped from V and 5 bases from J, the junction kept 1 base outside the gene matches. Germline values: CDR1 PRHDT, CDR2 FYEKMQ (reference sequence). CDR3 protein: CASSSDRGYGYTF. CDR3 coding DNA: TGTGCCAGCAGCTCGGACAGGGGGTATGGCTACACCTTC.